Listed here are 25 T cell receptor beta chains from one sample, sequenced in a study of cytomegalovirus exposure and HLA in healthy donors. Sequencing used immunoSEQ multiplex PCR; TCRdb keeps in-frame clones, though not all of them. The table lists 200,000 or so clones, approximately 84% of them singletons. Sequencing used PBMCs. The receptor set was obtained from a man younger than 35 in good health and CMV-seropositive.

The J gene is TRBJ2-4, the V gene TRBV29-1, with D maybe TRBD1 (6 bases). From germline, CDR1 is SQVTM and CDR2 ANQGSEA. Between the trimmed V and J ends, which lost 5 bases and 2 bases, there was a span of 22 bases. The CDR3 loop spans 17 amino acids. CDR3 amino acids: CSVQMGHLPNSKNIQYF. Here the CDR3 DNA reads TGCAGCGTTCAGATGGGACACCTACCTAACTCCAAAAACATTCAGTACTTC. Full variable domain (missing parts from reference TRBV29-1 and TRBJ2-4): SAVISQKPSRDICQRGTSLTIQCQVDSQVTMMFWYRQQPGQSLTLIATANQGSEATYESGFVIDKFPISRPNLTFSTLTVSNMSPEDSSIYLCSVQMGHLPNSKNIQYFGAGTRLSVL.

The DNA for the CDR3 is TGTGCCAGCAGCTTAAGTCCAGGGGCAAGGCCCCAGCATTTT. This sequence encodes CASSLSPGARPQHF. The V and J genes are TRBV7-2 and TRBJ1-5; weak D call: TRBD1 (6 bases). Per germline, CDR1 SGHTA and CDR2 FQGNSA. The V end was cut by 2 bases, the J end by 9 bases, with 14 bases between. CDR3 length: 14 amino acids.

The DNA of the CDR3 is TGTGCCAGCAGCGTAGTGGGACTAGCGATTGATGAGCAGTTCTTC. Residues: CASSVVGLAIDEQFF. The chain combines TRBV9 with TRBJ2-1; 10 bases are a match to TRBD2. The CDR3 runs 15 residues. CDR1 SGDLS and CDR2 YYNGEE come from the germline V gene. The V segment lost 0 bases and the J segment 8 bases; nucleotides outside the gene matches: 5.

The chain uses TRBV4-3 and TRBJ1-2; D perhaps matches TRBD1 (5 bases). The length of the CDR3 is 16 residues. Germline V gene sequence: CDR1 LGHNA, CDR2 YSLEER. Trimming shortened V by 0 bases and J by 5 bases, and 16 bases separated the two germline ends. CDR3 loop: CASSQEGRDSFYGYTF. The CDR3 DNA follows: TGCGCCAGCAGCCAAGAGGGCAGGGACTCTTTTTATGGCTACACCTTC.

This clone is a singleton in its sample. The chain is built from TRBV4-2 and TRBJ2-1; D might be TRBD2 (6 bases). The CDR3 length is 15 residues. V was clipped by 1 base and J by 6 bases, with 13 bases between them. CDR1 and CDR2 (germline): LGHNA, YNFKEQ. CDR3 nucleotides: TGTGCCAGCAGCCAAGCGGGACTCATCCCCAATGAGCAGTTCTTC. It yields the protein CASSQAGLIPNEQFF.

A single count supports this clone. The chain has TRBV30 and TRBJ2-1, with 7 nucleotides matching TRBD1. The CDR3 covers 14 residues. Trimming took 2 bases from V and 2 from J; bases not matched to a gene: 3. Germline V gives CDR1 GTSNPN, CDR2 SVGIG (reference sequence). The CDR3 coding sequence is TGTGCCTGGAGTACCGACAGGGCCTACAATGAGCAGTTCTTC. Translated: CAWSTDRAYNEQFF.

The gene calls are TRBV4-3 and TRBJ2-7; 7 bases match TRBD2. Germline loops: CDR1 LGHNA, CDR2 YSLEER. J gave up 3 bases and V 0 bases, and 11 bases lay outside the gene matches. This CDR3 region has 17 residues. The CDR3 sequence is CASSQEGAASGFYEQYF. Written as DNA, the CDR3 is TGCGCCAGCAGCCAAGAAGGTGCGGCTAGCGGTTTCTACGAGCAGTACTTC.

This chain joins TRBV29-1 and TRBJ2-4; D possibly corresponds to TRBD2 (6 bases). The germline gives CDR1 SQVTM, CDR2 ANQGSEA. Between the trimmed V and J ends, which lost 3 bases and 6 bases, there was a span of 15 bases. The CDR3 runs to 14 residues. CDR3 loop: CSVDDDGSTNIQYF. The CDR3 region has the DNA TGCAGCGTTGATGACGACGGGAGTACAAACATTCAGTACTTC.

The V call is TRBV9, the J call TRBJ2-7, with a weak D call TRBD2 (6 bases). Between the trimmed V and J ends, which lost 6 bases and 7 bases, there was a span of 20 bases. CDR1 is SGDLS and CDR2 is YYNGEE in the germline V gene. CDR3 size: 14 residues. CDR3 sequence reads: CASTEEGLFEEQYF. CDR3 in DNA: TGTGCCAGCACCGAGGAGGGCCTTTTCGAAGAGCAGTACTTC.

This chain connects TRBV30 to TRBJ2-3; the D is unclear. The CDR3 runs to 10 residues. V lost 4 bases and J 6 bases, leaving 5 bases between the germline ends. The V gene's germline CDR1 is GTSNPN and CDR2 SVGIG (reference sequence). CDR3 loop: CAWKRDTQYF. The CDR3, as DNA: TGTGCCTGGAAACGGGATACGCAGTATTTT.

This chain connects TRBV27 to TRBJ1-2, with 7 bases identical to TRBD1. CDR3 length: 14 amino acids. Germline assignment: CDR1 MNHEY and CDR2 SMNVEV (reference sequence). Germline trimming cut 8 bases from V and 8 bases from J; bases unmatched to any gene: 14. CDR3 bases: TGTGCCAGCCGACAAGACACAGGGGTAGGGGGCTACACCTTC. It specifies CASRQDTGVGGYTF.

J is TRBJ2-1 and V is TRBV11-3; TRBD2 might be the D (5 bases). Germline V gene sequence: CDR1 SGHNT, CDR2 YENEEA. Trimming stripped 0 bases from V and 9 bases from J, with 12 bases between. The CDR3 runs to 14 residues. The CDR3 nucleotides read TGTGCCAGCAGCTTAGATGGCGGGTCGGGTGAGCAGTTCTTC. It translates to CASSLDGGSGEQFF.

The chain carries TRBV19 and TRBJ2-6; possibly TRBD2 for D (5 bases). This CDR3 has 16 residues. From germline, CDR1 is LNHDA and CDR2 SQIVND (reference sequence). The V end lost 10 bases, the J end lost 1 base, and 17 bases lay between the germline ends. The CDR3 region has the DNA TGTGCCACCAGAGGGCCGGGAAGTTCTGGGGCCAACGTCCTGACTTTC. It specifies CATRGPGSSGANVLTF.

This clone was picked up a small number of times. V usage is TRBV9 and J usage is TRBJ1-4; D is unclear. This CDR3 comprises 12 residues. The V and J ends lost 0 bases and 7 bases respectively, with 4 bases between them. Germline V gene data show CDR1 as SGDLS and CDR2 as YYNGEE. The DNA of the CDR3 is TGTGCCAGCAGCGTAGCAGGTGAAAAACTGTTTTTT. Protein sequence: CASSVAGEKLFF.

The V call is TRBV27, the J call TRBJ2-3; 11 bases line up with TRBD2. J gave up 2 bases and V 4 bases, and 5 bases lay outside the gene matches. The CDR3 is made up of 16 amino acids. In germline, CDR1 is MNHEY, CDR2 SMNVEV (reference sequence). The CDR3 loop reads CASSSSSGRHTDTQYF. The DNA of the CDR3 is TGTGCCAGCAGTTCCTCTAGCGGGAGGCACACAGATACGCAGTATTTT.

The chain is built from TRBV7-9 and TRBJ2-3; maybe TRBD2 (6 bases). CDR1 and CDR2 from the germline V gene are SEHNR and FQNEAQ (reference sequence). Deletions cut 3 bases from V and 1 base from J, with 11 bases between. The CDR3 is 15 residues long. The CDR3 loop reads CASSFRREGTDTQYF. The DNA of the CDR3 is TGTGCCAGCAGCTTCAGGAGGGAGGGCACAGATACGCAGTATTTT. The whole variable domain, remainder taken from reference TRBV7-9 and TRBJ2-3, is DTGVSQNPRHKITKRGQNVTFRCDPISEHNRLYWYRQTLGQGPEFLTYFQNEAQLEKSRLLSDRFSAERPKGSFSTLEIQRTEQGDSAMYLCASSFRREGTDTQYFGPGTRLTVL.

V is TRBV6-5 and J is TRBJ2-7, with 10 bases matching TRBD1. This CDR3 has 13 residues. Germline values: CDR1 MNHEY, CDR2 SVGAGI. V trimming: 6 bases; J trimming: 6 bases; junction bases outside the gene matches: 5. In DNA form, the CDR3 reads TGTGCCAGCAGCGCGGACAGGGGGTTCGAGCAGTACTTC. Amino acid sequence: CASSADRGFEQYF.

In this sample, this clone turned up once. This rearrangement joins TRBV18 to TRBJ1-4, with unresolved D. Germline V lookup: CDR1 KGHSH, CDR2 LQKENI. V lost 2 bases and J lost 5, with 15 bases in between. The length of the CDR3 is 16 residues. The CDR3, as DNA: TGTGCCAGCTCACCATTTCCTCTCAGGCGAAATGAAAAACTGTTTTTT. Protein sequence: CASSPFPLRRNEKLFF. The entire variable domain, with the rest obtained from reference TRBV18 and TRBJ1-4, is as follows: NAGVMQNPRHLVRRRGQEARLRCSPMKGHSHVYWYRQLPEEGLKFMVYLQKENIIDESGMPKERFSAEFPKEGPSILRIQQVVRGDSAAYFCASSPFPLRRNEKLFFGSGTQLSVL.

This clone was seen only once. The CDR3 nucleotides read TGTGCCAGCAGTCTGTATTCGCCGGGACAGATACTCTCCTACGAGCAGTACTTC. Amino acids: CASSLYSPGQILSYEQYF. The J gene is TRBJ2-7, the V gene TRBV27, with 7 positions matching TRBD1. Germline CDR1 reads MNHEY; CDR2 reads SMNVEV (reference sequence). The CDR3 totals 18 residues. With V trimmed by 5 bases and J by 0 bases, 16 bases remained unmatched.

The chain employs TRBV9 and TRBJ2-1; TRBD2 matches 12 bases. V was clipped by 2 bases and J by 6 bases; unmatched bases: 3. Germline CDR1 SGDLS, CDR2 YYNGEE. CDR3 length: 15 residues. For the CDR3, the DNA is TGTGCCAGCAGCGTGACTAGCGGGAGCTTCAATGAGCAGTTCTTC. Translating it yields CASSVTSGSFNEQFF. Full variable domain (missing parts from reference TRBV9 and TRBJ2-1): DSGVTQTPKHLITATGQRVTLRCSPRSGDLSVYWYQQSLDQGLQFLIQYYNGEERAKGNILERFSAQQFPDLHSELNLSSLELGDSALYFCASSVTSGSFNEQFFGPGTRLTVL.

The rearrangement joins TRBV28 to TRBJ1-4; 11 nucleotides align to TRBD1. In germline, CDR1 is MDHEN, CDR2 SYDVKM. The CDR3 runs 16 residues. The V and J ends lost 5 bases and 8 bases, in that order; junction bases with no gene match: 10. The CDR3 DNA reads as TGTGCCAGCAGTCCGCGGAAGGGACAGGGGGTCGAAAAACTGTTTTTT. Its translation: CASSPRKGQGVEKLFF.

The chain joins TRBV7-2 to TRBJ1-2; no reliable D call. This CDR3 comprises 13 residues. V dropped 8 bases and J dropped 8 bases, with 18 bases sitting between them. Germline assignment: CDR1 SGHTA and CDR2 FQGNSA. The CDR3 DNA follows: TGTGCCAGCGTCCTGGACTTTTCCCAGGGCTACACCTTC. Translated, it gives CASVLDFSQGYTF.

The chain joins TRBV4-3 to TRBJ2-3, with 10 bases matching TRBD2. The J segment lost 0 bases and the V segment lost 1 base, leaving 4 bases of the junction unmatched. Germline values: CDR1 LGHNA, CDR2 YSLEER. The CDR3 totals 17 residues. The CDR3 here is CASSQAPGLASTDTQYF. CDR3 in DNA: TGCGCCAGCAGCCAAGCCCCGGGACTAGCGAGCACAGATACGCAGTATTTT.

The chain uses TRBV5-1 and TRBJ2-1; 12 nucleotides line up with TRBD1. The CDR3 extends over 15 amino acids. Germline-derived CDR1 and CDR2 are SGHRS and YFSETQ. Losses at the gene ends were 5 bases for V and 5 bases for J; bases not matched to a gene: 5. In DNA form, the CDR3 reads TGCGCCAGCAGAGGTAGGGACAGGGGGCACAATGAGCAGTTCTTC. Encoded protein: CASRGRDRGHNEQFF.

The chain recombines TRBV11-3 with TRBJ2-5; no clear D gene. Trimming cost V 1 base and J 4 bases, with 10 bases left between them. The CDR3 is 14 residues long. CDR1 SGHNT and CDR2 YENEEA come from the germline V gene. CDR3 coding DNA: TGTGCCAGCAGCTTAGGAGAGGCACGAGAGACCCAGTACTTC. Translation gives CASSLGEARETQYF.